The T cell receptor beta chain under discussion was sequenced for a study of regulatory T cells in long-lasting Graves disease. Specified time point: persistent/refractory GD, antithyroid drugs over 5 years with positive TRAb. Making the TCR library involved RNA that had been extracted from PBMCs. This clonotype was seen a handful of times. For TCR beta, libraries came from iRepertoire HTBI primers and Arm-PCR of CDR3 regions. In TCRdb, the multiplex PCR reads were re-called with MiXCR into one record per CDR3 protein. This table has under 500,000 distinct CDR3 sequences, less than 25% appearing once. The sequencing used peripheral blood mononuclear cells (PBMCs), collected when the disease was refractory, from a patient treated with antithyroid drugs. The TCR comes from a female donor with Graves disease.

The CDR3: CASSPRTELNEKLFF. CDR3 sequence (DNA): TGTGCCAGCTCACCTCGGACAGAACTCAATGAAAAACTGTTTTTT. This chain uses TRBV18 with TRBJ1-4, with TRBD1 as a possible D gene (6 bases). Trimming removed 3 bases from V and 5 bases from J, with 13 bases in between. The CDR3 consists of 15 residues. The V gene's germline CDR1 is KGHSH and CDR2 LQKENI.